What follows are 25 T cell receptor beta chains derived from one specimen sequenced in a study of T cell changes during pregnancy in multiple sclerosis. The table came from immunoSEQ multiplex PCR; TCRdb's copy has only in-frame clones and leaves some out. This sample has tens of thousands of clones, with 80% to 95% found just once. This sample comprised CD4+ T cells from peripheral blood mononuclear cells, obtained in the third trimester of pregnancy. All receptors derive from a female donor with multiple sclerosis, enrolled in a pregnancy study.

The chain links TRBV11-3 to TRBJ2-1, with no clear D. The V end lost 3 bases, the J end lost 7 bases, and 10 bases lay between the germline ends. The CDR3 covers 13 residues. Germline CDR1 SGHNT, CDR2 YENEEA. CDR3 nucleotides: TGTGCCAGCAGCTTGAGTGGGCTTAATGAGCAGTTCTTC. Its translation: CASSLSGLNEQFF.

V usage is TRBV14 and J usage is TRBJ1-2; D ambiguous. V was clipped by 1 base and J by 4 bases, with 13 bases between them. The germline V gene has CDR1 SGHDN and CDR2 FVKESK. The length of the CDR3 is 15 residues. The CDR3 nucleotides read TGTGCCAGCAGCCAAGTGGGCGGGCAGAGCTATGGCTACACCTTC. Amino acid sequence: CASSQVGGQSYGYTF.

The V gene is TRBV4-3, the J gene TRBJ2-3; 11 positions agree with TRBD2. Unmatched junction bases numbered 15, after V lost 10 bases and J lost 0 bases. The length of the CDR3 is 18 residues. The germline CDR1 and CDR2 sequences are LGHNA and YSLEER. CDR3 region: CATSRGTSGPESTDTQYF. The DNA for the CDR3 is TGCGCCACCTCTCGGGGGACTAGCGGACCAGAGAGCACAGATACGCAGTATTTT.

Details on this clone: At one boundary the junction diverges from the germline segment, which might be a read error. The chain links TRBV29-1 to TRBJ2-1, with 10 bases matching TRBD2. The germline V gene has CDR1 SQVTM and CDR2 ANQGSEA. There are 14 residues in the CDR3. The CDR3 reads CSGELAGIYNEQFF. The DNA of the CDR3 is TGCAGCGGTGAACTAGCGGGGATATACAATGAGCAGTTCTTC.

The chain recombines TRBV5-1 with TRBJ2-6; D may be TRBD1 (6 bases). V lost 4 bases, J lost 2 bases, and 10 bases lay in between. The CDR3 consists of 15 residues. Germline V gene data show CDR1 as SGHRS and CDR2 as YFSETQ. This CDR3 is CASSRTVTGANVLTF. The CDR3 bases are TGCGCCAGCAGCAGGACAGTCACTGGGGCCAACGTCCTGACTTTC.

The chain carries TRBV12-5 and TRBJ2-2; no clear D. The CDR3 spans 15 residues. V lost 5 bases, J lost 0 bases, and 10 bases lay in between. Germline-derived CDR1 and CDR2 are LGHNT and FRNRAP. DNA for the CDR3: TGTGCTAGTGGTCTCCACATGTCGAACACCGGGGAGCTGTTTTTT. Its protein product is CASGLHMSNTGELFF.

The chain recombines TRBV7-2 with TRBJ1-5; 8 nucleotides agree with TRBD1. This CDR3 is built from 19 residues. V was clipped by 1 base and J by 4 bases; unmatched bases: 15. Germline V gene lookup returns CDR1 SGHTA and CDR2 FQGNSA. CDR3 nucleotide sequence: TGTGCCAGCAGCTTAGACCCAAGGGGGTCCAGGGGGCGAAATCAGCCCCAGCATTTT. Its translation: CASSLDPRGSRGRNQPQHF.

The chain links TRBV7-3 to TRBJ2-2; D is uncertain. This CDR3 is 14 amino acids long. Germline V gene sequence: CDR1 SGHTA, CDR2 FQGTGA. The ends were cut back, 3 bases at V and 2 bases at J, with 7 bases in the middle. CDR3 DNA sequence: TGTGCCAGCAGCTTGGGCTTTAACACCGGGGAGCTGTTTTTT. Encoded protein: CASSLGFNTGELFF.

This clone was counted once. The V and J genes are TRBV30 and TRBJ2-5, with TRBD2 as a possible D gene (6 bases). This CDR3 is built from 14 residues. Germline CDR1 GTSNPN, CDR2 SVGIG (reference sequence). V shed 0 bases and J shed 5 bases, with 13 bases lying between them. CDR3 in DNA: TGTGCCTGGAGTGTAGGCGGGGCAGGGGAGACCCAGTACTTC. It is translated as CAWSVGGAGETQYF. The full variable domain, rest sourced from reference TRBV30 and TRBJ2-5, is SQTIHQWPATLVQPVGSPLSLECTVEGTSNPNLYWYRQAAGRGLQLLFYSVGIGQISSEVPQNLSASRPQDRQFILSSKKLLLSDSGFYLCAWSVGGAGETQYFGPGTRLLVL.

On this clone itself: The same CDR3 is also encoded by other DNA sequences in this sample. The V call is TRBV5-6, the J call TRBJ2-7; tentative D call: TRBD2 (5 bases). Per the germline V gene, CDR1 is SGHDT and CDR2 is YYEEEE. The germline V and J ends were trimmed by 2 bases and 7 bases, with 16 bases remaining between them. This CDR3 comprises 14 residues. DNA for the CDR3: TGTGCCAGCAGCTTTGGAAACGGGATCGGAGAGCAGTACTTC. It encodes CASSFGNGIGEQYF.

The gene calls are TRBV6-5 and TRBJ2-7, with D tentatively TRBD2 (6 bases). CDR3 length: 15 amino acids. Germline V CDR1 and CDR2: MNHEY, SVGAGI. Trimming removed 2 bases from V and 3 bases from J, with 14 bases in between. CDR3 protein: CASSYGVGRFYEQYF. CDR3 nucleotide sequence: TGTGCCAGCAGTTACGGAGTTGGGAGGTTCTACGAGCAGTACTTC.

The chain carries TRBV28 and TRBJ1-2, with 8 bases that match TRBD1. This CDR3 is built from 12 residues. V trimming: 11 bases; J trimming: 6 bases; junction bases outside the gene matches: 8. Germline lookup yields CDR1 MDHEN and CDR2 SYDVKM. CDR3 DNA: TGTGCCCTTAGGGGACAGGAAGATGGCTACACCTTC. This sequence encodes CALRGQEDGYTF.

By frequency in the sample, this clone is medium-sized. V gene TRBV9 combines with J gene TRBJ1-3; D is undetermined. The germline V gene encodes CDR1 SGDLS and CDR2 YYNGEE. The CDR3 length is 16 residues. Trimming left V 0 bases short and J 4 bases short, with 14 bases between. Written as DNA, the CDR3 is TGTGCCAGCAGCGTAGTGGCGGATTTGAGAGGAAACACCATATATTTT. Translating it yields CASSVVADLRGNTIYF.

The V and J genes are TRBV28 and TRBJ1-3; unclear D gene. The CDR3 contains 16 residues. The V end was cut by 6 bases, the J end by 1 base, with 16 bases between. CDR1 MDHEN and CDR2 SYDVKM come from the germline V gene. In nucleotides, the CDR3 is TGTGCCAGCAGCCTACCGGGGTCGGGTTCTGGAAACACCATATATTTT. Its protein product is CASSLPGSGSGNTIYF.

This chain links TRBV2 with TRBJ1-5; D perhaps matches TRBD1 (5 bases). CDR1 and CDR2 (germline): SNHLY, FYNNEI. V lost 6 bases, J lost 1 base, and 10 bases lay in between. The CDR3 has 14 residues. The DNA of the CDR3 is TGTGCCAGCAGGGGTTCAGGGAGCAATCAGCCCCAGCATTTT. It yields the protein CASRGSGSNQPQHF.

The chain couples TRBV19 to TRBJ2-3; 12 bases are shared with TRBD2. The germline gives CDR1 LNHDA, CDR2 SQIVND (reference sequence). Losses at the gene ends were 3 bases for V and 4 bases for J; bases not matched to a gene: 8. This CDR3 has 17 amino acids. The CDR3: CASSMTTSGSLSDTQYF. CDR3 nucleotide sequence: TGTGCCAGTAGTATGACGACTAGCGGGAGTCTGTCAGATACGCAGTATTTT.

The V call is TRBV7-6, the J call TRBJ2-7; D remains ambiguous. The CDR3 sequence is 13 residues long. Germline loops: CDR1 SGHVS, CDR2 FNYEAQ. Trimming left V 3 bases short and J 7 bases short, with 13 bases between. The CDR3 nucleotides are TGTGCCAGCAGCTTTAACCAGGATTCAGAGCAGTACTTC. It yields the protein CASSFNQDSEQYF.

The chain uses TRBV27 and TRBJ1-6; D not certain. Germline loops: CDR1 MNHEY, CDR2 SMNVEV (reference sequence). This CDR3 has 15 amino acids. V lost 5 bases, J lost 0 bases, and 8 bases lay in between. The CDR3 coding sequence is TGTGCCAGCAGTCAGCGGTTCTCCTATAATTCACCCCTCCACTTT. Its translation is CASSQRFSYNSPLHF.

The genes are TRBV5-1 and TRBJ2-5, with TRBD1 matching over 10 bases. With 0 bases clipped from V and 4 bases from J, the junction kept 3 bases outside the gene matches. Germline V gene lookup returns CDR1 SGHRS and CDR2 YFSETQ. The CDR3 contains 15 residues. The CDR3 bases are TGCGCCAGCAGCTTGGGACAGGGGGCTTCAGAGACCCAGTACTTC. Its translation: CASSLGQGASETQYF.

This clone has a single count. The chain couples TRBV25-1 to TRBJ2-5; 12 nucleotides match TRBD2. J lost 5 bases, V lost 6 bases, and 1 base had no gene match. The CDR3 totals 13 residues. Germline CDR1 MGHDK, CDR2 SYGVNS. The CDR3: CASRGTSGETQYF. CDR3 DNA: TGTGCCAGCAGGGGGACTAGCGGGGAGACCCAGTACTTC.

This clone was observed a single time. The chain is built from TRBV5-1 and TRBJ1-1; TRBD1 matches at 7 bases. Trimming took 0 bases from V and 6 from J; bases not matched to a gene: 11. The CDR3 is made up of 16 amino acids. Germline assignment: CDR1 SGHRS and CDR2 YFSETQ. Written as DNA, the CDR3 is TGCGCCAGCAGCTTGGCCCAACTACAGGGGTACGCTGAAGCTTTCTTT. Residues: CASSLAQLQGYAEAFF.

V is TRBV19 and J is TRBJ1-4, with D hard to call. This CDR3 spans 14 amino acids. Germline V gene lookup returns CDR1 LNHDA and CDR2 SQIVND (reference sequence). V was shortened by 5 bases and J by 2 bases, with 9 bases between the two germline ends. The CDR3 DNA reads TGTGCCAGTAGTGGCCAGAGGACTAATGAAAAACTGTTTTTT. It specifies CASSGQRTNEKLFF.

This clone appeared a single time. The rearrangement links TRBV11-2 to TRBJ2-7; D perhaps matches TRBD1 (6 bases). The V end lost 2 bases, the J end lost 3 bases, and 8 bases lay between the germline ends. CDR1 is SGHAT, CDR2 FQNNGV, per germline. This CDR3 spans 13 amino acids. The CDR3 DNA is TGTGCCAGCAGCTTAAACAGGGACTACGAGCAGTACTTC. The encoded protein is CASSLNRDYEQYF. The whole variable domain, filled in from reference TRBV11-2 and TRBJ2-7, reads EAGVAQSPRYKIIEKRQSVAFWCNPISGHATLYWYQQILGQGPKLLIQFQNNGVVDDSQLPKDRFSAERLKGVDSTLKIQPAKLEDSAVYLCASSLNRDYEQYFGPGTRLTVT.

This chain uses TRBV2 with TRBJ1-5; D unclear. With 6 bases removed from V and 3 bases from J, the gap between germline ends came to 15 bases. CDR3 length: 15 amino acids. Germline loops: CDR1 SNHLY, CDR2 FYNNEI. Here the CDR3 DNA reads TGTGCCAGCAGGCAGGAAGATGTTCCCAATCAGCCCCAGCATTTT. Translation gives CASRQEDVPNQPQHF.

The chain is built from TRBV19 and TRBJ2-1; the match to TRBD1 covers 9 bases. V trimming: 7 bases; J trimming: 7 bases; junction bases outside the gene matches: 8. CDR3 size: 14 residues. Germline loops: CDR1 LNHDA, CDR2 SQIVND (reference sequence). This CDR3 is CASISGTGMNEQFF. The CDR3 coding sequence is TGTGCCAGTATCTCCGGGACAGGGATGAATGAGCAGTTCTTC.